The 2 T cell receptor beta chains in this list originate from one sample, sequenced in a study of post-analysis software for immune sequencing data. The study, taken as a whole, reports: Roughly five TRBV segments occurring more often in patients than controls included TRBV5-6, TRBV5-1 and TRBV20-1.

cDNA libraries for TCR beta contained unique molecular identifiers. One entry per CDR3 protein, called by TCRdb with MiXCR from the PCR reads. This sample yields 430,000 or so distinct CDR3 sequences, of which less than 40% are seen a single time; about 8% belongs to the top ten. These TCRs are of unknown antigen specificity. Specimen: blood. Source of these receptors: a girl aged 2 to 10 with multiple sclerosis.

V gene TRBV19 combines with J gene TRBJ1-1, with D possibly being TRBD1 (5 bases). The germline CDR1 and CDR2 sequences are LNHDA and SQIVND (reference sequence). This CDR3 is 15 amino acids long. The V end lost 7 bases, the J end lost 0 bases, and 15 bases lay between the germline ends. CDR3 in DNA: TGTGCCAGTAAAGGAGGGGACTATTTGAACACTGAAGCTTTCTTT. Its protein product is CASKGGDYLNTEAFF.

The V gene is TRBV7-9, the J gene TRBJ1-5; D is unresolved. Trimming removed 5 bases at V and 7 bases at J, with 21 bases between. Germline CDR1 is SEHNR and CDR2 is FQNEAQ (reference sequence). The CDR3 is 16 residues long. CDR3 nucleotide sequence: TGTGCCAGCAGCCGAGGTCAGGAGCGATTCGGGCAGCCCCAGCATTTT. Its translation: CASSRGQERFGQPQHF.